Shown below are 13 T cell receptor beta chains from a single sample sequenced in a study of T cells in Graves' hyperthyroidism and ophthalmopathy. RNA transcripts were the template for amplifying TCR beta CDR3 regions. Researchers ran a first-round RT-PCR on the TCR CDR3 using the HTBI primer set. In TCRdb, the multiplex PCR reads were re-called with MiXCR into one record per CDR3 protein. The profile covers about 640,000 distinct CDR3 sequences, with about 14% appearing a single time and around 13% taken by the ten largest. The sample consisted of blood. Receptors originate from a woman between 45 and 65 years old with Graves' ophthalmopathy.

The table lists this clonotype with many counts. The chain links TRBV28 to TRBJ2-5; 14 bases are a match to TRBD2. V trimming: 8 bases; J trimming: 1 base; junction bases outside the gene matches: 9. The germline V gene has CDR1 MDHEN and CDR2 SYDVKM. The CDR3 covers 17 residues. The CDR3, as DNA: TGTGCCAGCTCCGAAGGACTAGCGGGAGGAACCCAAGAGACCCAGTACTTC. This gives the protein CASSEGLAGGTQETQYF.

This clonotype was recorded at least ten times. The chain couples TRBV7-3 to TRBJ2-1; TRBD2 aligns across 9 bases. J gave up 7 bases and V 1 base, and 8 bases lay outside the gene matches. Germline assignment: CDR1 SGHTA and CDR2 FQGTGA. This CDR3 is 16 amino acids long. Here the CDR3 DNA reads TGTGCCAGCAGCTTAAGGTGGCGGGAGGGTGGGAATGAGCAGTTCTTC. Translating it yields CASSLRWREGGNEQFF.

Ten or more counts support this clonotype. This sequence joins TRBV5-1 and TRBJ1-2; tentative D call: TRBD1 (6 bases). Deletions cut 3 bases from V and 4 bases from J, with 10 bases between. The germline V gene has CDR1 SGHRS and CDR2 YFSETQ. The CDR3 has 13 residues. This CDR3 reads CASSSGDGYGYTF. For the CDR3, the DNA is TGCGCCAGCAGCTCAGGGGATGGCTATGGCTACACCTTC.

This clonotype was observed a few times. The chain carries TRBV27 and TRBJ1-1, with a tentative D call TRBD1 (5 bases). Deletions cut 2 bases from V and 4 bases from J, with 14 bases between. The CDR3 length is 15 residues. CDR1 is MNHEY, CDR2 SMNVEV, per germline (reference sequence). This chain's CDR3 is CASSLAVTVSTEAFF. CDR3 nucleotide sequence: TGTGCCAGCAGTTTAGCTGTGACAGTAAGCACTGAAGCTTTCTTT.

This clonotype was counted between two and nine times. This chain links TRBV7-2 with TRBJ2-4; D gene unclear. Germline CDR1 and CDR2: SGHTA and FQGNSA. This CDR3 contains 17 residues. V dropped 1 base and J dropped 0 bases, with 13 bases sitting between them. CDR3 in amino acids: CASSLEMSLLAKNIQYF. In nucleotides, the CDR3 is TGTGCCAGCAGCTTAGAGATGTCCCTCCTAGCCAAAAACATTCAGTACTTC.

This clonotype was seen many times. The CDR3 protein is CASSLGVGELFF. The CDR3 DNA reads TGTGCCAGCAGCTTGGGCGTCGGGGAGCTGTTTTTT. The rearrangement links TRBV7-8 to TRBJ2-2; D is unresolved. The CDR3 runs 12 residues. V dropped 3 bases and J dropped 7 bases, with 6 bases sitting between them. Germline CDR1 and CDR2: SGHVS and FQNEAQ.

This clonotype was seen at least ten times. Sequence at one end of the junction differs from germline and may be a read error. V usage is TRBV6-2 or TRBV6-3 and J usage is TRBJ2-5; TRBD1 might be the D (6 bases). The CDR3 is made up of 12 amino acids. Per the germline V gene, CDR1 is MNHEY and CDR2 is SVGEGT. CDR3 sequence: CASKGGEESQYF. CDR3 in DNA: TGTGCCAGCAAAGGGGGAGAAGAGAGCCAGTACTTC.

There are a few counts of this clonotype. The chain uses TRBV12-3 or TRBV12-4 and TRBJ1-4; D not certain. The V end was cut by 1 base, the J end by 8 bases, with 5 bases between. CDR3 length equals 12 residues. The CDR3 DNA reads TGTGCCAGCAGTTTAGTCGCGGAAAAACTGTTTTTT. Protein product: CASSLVAEKLFF.

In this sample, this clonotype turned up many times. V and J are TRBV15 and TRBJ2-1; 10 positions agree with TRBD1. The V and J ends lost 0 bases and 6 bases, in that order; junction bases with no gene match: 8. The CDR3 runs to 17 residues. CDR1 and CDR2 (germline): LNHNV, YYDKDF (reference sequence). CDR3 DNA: TGTGCCACCAGCAGAGATCTAGGGGACAGGGGTTTCAATGAGCAGTTCTTC. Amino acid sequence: CATSRDLGDRGFNEQFF. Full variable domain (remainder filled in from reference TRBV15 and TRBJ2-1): DAMVIQNPRYQVTQFGKPVTLSCSQTLNHNVMYWYQQKSSQAPKLLFHYYDKDFNNEADTPDNFQSRRPNTSFCFLDIRSPGLGDTAMYLCATSRDLGDRGFNEQFFGPGTRLTVL.

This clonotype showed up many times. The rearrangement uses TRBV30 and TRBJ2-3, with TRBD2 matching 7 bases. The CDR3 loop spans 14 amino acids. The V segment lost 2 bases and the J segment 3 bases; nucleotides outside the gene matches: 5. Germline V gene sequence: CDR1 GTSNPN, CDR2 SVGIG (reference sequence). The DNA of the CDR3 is TGTGCCTGGAGTCCCGCGGGAGCTACAGATACGCAGTATTTT. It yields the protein CAWSPAGATDTQYF.

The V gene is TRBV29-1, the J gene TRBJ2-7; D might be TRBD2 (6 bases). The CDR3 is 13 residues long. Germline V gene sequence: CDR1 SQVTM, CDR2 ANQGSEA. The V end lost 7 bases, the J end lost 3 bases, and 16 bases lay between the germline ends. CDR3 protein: CSATGLYGYEQYF. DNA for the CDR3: TGCAGCGCTACGGGACTCTATGGCTACGAGCAGTACTTC.

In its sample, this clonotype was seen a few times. Here the CDR3 DNA reads TGTGCCAGCAGCGGGAGCGGGACCTACAATGAGCAGTTCTTC. As protein: CASSGSGTYNEQFF. The chain joins TRBV9 to TRBJ2-1; 7 nucleotides agree with TRBD2. J lost 2 bases, V lost 3 bases, and 2 bases had no gene match. This CDR3 comprises 14 residues. Germline V gives CDR1 SGDLS, CDR2 YYNGEE.

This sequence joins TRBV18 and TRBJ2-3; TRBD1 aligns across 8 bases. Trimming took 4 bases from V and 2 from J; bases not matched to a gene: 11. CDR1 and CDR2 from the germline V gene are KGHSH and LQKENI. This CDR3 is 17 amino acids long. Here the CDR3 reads CASSLIPEDRDTDTQYF. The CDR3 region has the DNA TGTGCCAGCTCACTAATACCCGAGGACAGGGACACAGATACGCAGTATTTT.